What follows are 6 T cell receptor beta chains derived from one specimen sequenced in a study of early T cells in non-severe SARS-CoV-2 infection. TCRdb used MiXCR to reprocess the 5' RACE reads, holding one entry per CDR3 protein. This sample has around 25,000 distinct CDR3 sequences, with about 2.7% found just once. The sample was whole blood. These receptors originate from an adult who was a healthcare worker with PCR-confirmed SARS-CoV-2 infection or an uninfected control (not recorded which).

The table lists this clonotype with many counts. The V call is TRBV11-2, the J call TRBJ2-3; TRBD2 matches at 7 bases. The germline gives CDR1 SGHAT, CDR2 FQNNGV. This CDR3 is built from 15 residues. The J segment lost 0 bases and the V segment lost 7 bases, leaving 7 bases of the junction unmatched. The CDR3 here is CASTPMGGSTDTQYF. The CDR3 DNA sequence: TGTGCCAGCACCCCCATGGGGGGGAGCACAGATACGCAGTATTTT.

This clonotype was observed many times. The chain is built from TRBV10-3 and TRBJ1-2; no clear D gene. V was clipped by 8 bases and J by 8 bases, with 15 bases between them. The germline gives CDR1 ENHRY, CDR2 SYGVKD. There are 12 residues in the CDR3. The CDR3 spells CAIGVYGRGYTF. The CDR3 DNA follows: TGTGCCATCGGCGTCTATGGAAGGGGCTACACCTTC.

This clonotype is termed medium-sized. V usage is TRBV29-1 and J usage is TRBJ1-1; no clear D gene. Trimming took off 6 bases at V and 5 bases at J, with 13 bases between the two ends. The length of the CDR3 is 12 residues. Germline V lookup: CDR1 SQVTM, CDR2 ANQGSEA. The chain's CDR3 is CSVGRTGTEAFF. The CDR3 region has the DNA TGCAGCGTCGGGCGGACGGGGACTGAAGCTTTCTTT. The variable domain in full, completed from reference TRBV29-1 and TRBJ1-1, reads SAVISQKPSRDICQRGTSLTIQCQVDSQVTMMFWYRQQPGQSLTLIATANQGSEATYESGFVIDKFPISRPNLTFSTLTVSNMSPEDSSIYLCSVGRTGTEAFFGQGTRLTVV.

This clonotype was detected ten times or more. The gene calls are TRBV6-1 and TRBJ2-2, with D possibly being TRBD1 (6 bases). Trimming pared 8 bases from V and 6 bases from J, leaving 19 bases between. The germline gives CDR1 MNHNS, CDR2 SASEGT. The CDR3 has 15 residues. CDR3 bases: TGTGCCAGCTCGCAACAGGGAGAATTTTCCGGGGAGCTGTTTTTT. Amino acids: CASSQQGEFSGELFF.

Judged by abundance, this clonotype is medium-sized (0.01 to 0.1%). V gene TRBV6-1 combines with J gene TRBJ1-6; possibly TRBD1 for D (6 bases). Trimming shortened V by 7 bases and J by 7 bases, and 11 bases separated the two germline ends. CDR3 size: 13 residues. Looked up from germline, CDR1 is MNHNS and CDR2 is SASEGT. The CDR3, as DNA: TGTGCCAGCAACAGGGACGCGAATTCACCCCTCCACTTT. Translated, it gives CASNRDANSPLHF.

This clonotype was seen a handful of times. The V call is TRBV24-1, the J call TRBJ2-1; a weak D match, TRBD1 (6 bases). The length of the CDR3 is 15 residues. The V and J ends lost 3 bases and 4 bases respectively, with 12 bases between them. Germline values: CDR1 KGHDR, CDR2 SFDVKD. The CDR3 loop reads CATSDTRTEYNEQFF. CDR3 DNA: TGTGCCACCAGTGATACTCGGACAGAATACAATGAGCAGTTCTTC.